This T cell receptor beta chain derives from a study of shared clonotypes between healthy human individuals. Germline V lookup: CDR1 SGHDN, CDR2 FVKESK. The CDR3 is 17 amino acids. The table came from immunoSEQ multiplex PCR; TCRdb's copy has only in-frame clones and leaves some out. The data contain around 510,000 clones, 70% to 80% of them singletons. This clone was found once. Germline and junction disagree at one end, which may indicate a read error. This rearrangement joins TRBV14 to TRBJ2-1, with D unresolved. Sequencing was carried out using PBMCs. This TCR came from a woman between 35 and 50 years old in good health. Some clones in this sample may be carry-over from other donors' samples. This CDR3 is CASSHVLAPRSYNGQFF. The CDR3 DNA is TGTGCCAGCAGCCATGTTTTAGCCCCACGAAGTTACAATGGGCAGTTCTTC.